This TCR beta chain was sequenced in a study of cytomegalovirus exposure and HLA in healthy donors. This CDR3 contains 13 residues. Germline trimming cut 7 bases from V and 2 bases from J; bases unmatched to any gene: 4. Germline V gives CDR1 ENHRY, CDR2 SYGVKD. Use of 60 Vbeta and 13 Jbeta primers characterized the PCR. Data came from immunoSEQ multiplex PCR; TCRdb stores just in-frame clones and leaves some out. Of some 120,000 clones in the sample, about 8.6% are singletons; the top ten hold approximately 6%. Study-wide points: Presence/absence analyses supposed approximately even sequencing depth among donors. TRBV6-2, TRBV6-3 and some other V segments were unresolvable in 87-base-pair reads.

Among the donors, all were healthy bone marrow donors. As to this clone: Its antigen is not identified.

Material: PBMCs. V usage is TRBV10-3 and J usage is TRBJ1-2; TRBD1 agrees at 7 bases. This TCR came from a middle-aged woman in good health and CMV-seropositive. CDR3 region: CAITRDSNYGYTF. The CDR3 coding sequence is TGTGCCATCACCCGGGACAGCAACTATGGCTACACCTTC.